This TCR beta chain was documented in a study of siplizumab effects on memory and regulatory T cells. General study findings and limits: Researchers could not give a naive or memory phenotype to roughly 75-95% of proliferating CD4+ or CD8+ clones. Controls showed an average of roughly 25% Treg-derived mappable alloreactive CD4+ clones, while siplizumab showed around 73%. Suppression by proliferating Tregs derived from siplizumab cultures was not verified. Naive T cell populations appeared to exhibit greater diversity than memory cells and appeared to be major alloresponse contributors.

Some clones are missing from TCRdb's copy, which holds only in-frame ones; the method was immunoSEQ multiplex PCR. In the table there are approximately 94,000 clones, approximately 91% of which are singletons. Of note for this clone: The target antigen is unknown.

CDR1 is SGHNT, CDR2 YYREEE, per germline (reference sequence). V lost 4 bases and J lost 1, with 19 bases in between. The CDR3 is made up of 17 amino acids. The V gene is TRBV5-4, the J gene TRBJ2-3; no clear D gene. The sequence was collected from a human donor in good health. The sequenced sample consisted of CD4+ T cells sorted from blood. Here the CDR3 DNA reads TGTGCCAGCAGCAGAACTCCGGACCTTAGAGGCACAGATACGCAGTATTTT. It codes for CASSRTPDLRGTDTQYF.